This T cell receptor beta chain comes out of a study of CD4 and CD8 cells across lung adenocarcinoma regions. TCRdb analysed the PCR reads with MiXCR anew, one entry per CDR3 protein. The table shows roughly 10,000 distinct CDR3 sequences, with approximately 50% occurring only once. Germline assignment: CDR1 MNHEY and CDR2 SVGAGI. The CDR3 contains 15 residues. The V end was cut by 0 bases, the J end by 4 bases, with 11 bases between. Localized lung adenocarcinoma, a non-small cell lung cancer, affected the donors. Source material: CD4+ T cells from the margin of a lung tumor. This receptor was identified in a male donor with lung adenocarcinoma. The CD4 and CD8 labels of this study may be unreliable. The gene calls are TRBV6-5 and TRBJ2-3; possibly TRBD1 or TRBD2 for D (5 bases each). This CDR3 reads CASSYSGTSADTQYF. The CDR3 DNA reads TGTGCCAGCAGTTACTCCGGGACCAGCGCAGATACGCAGTATTTT.